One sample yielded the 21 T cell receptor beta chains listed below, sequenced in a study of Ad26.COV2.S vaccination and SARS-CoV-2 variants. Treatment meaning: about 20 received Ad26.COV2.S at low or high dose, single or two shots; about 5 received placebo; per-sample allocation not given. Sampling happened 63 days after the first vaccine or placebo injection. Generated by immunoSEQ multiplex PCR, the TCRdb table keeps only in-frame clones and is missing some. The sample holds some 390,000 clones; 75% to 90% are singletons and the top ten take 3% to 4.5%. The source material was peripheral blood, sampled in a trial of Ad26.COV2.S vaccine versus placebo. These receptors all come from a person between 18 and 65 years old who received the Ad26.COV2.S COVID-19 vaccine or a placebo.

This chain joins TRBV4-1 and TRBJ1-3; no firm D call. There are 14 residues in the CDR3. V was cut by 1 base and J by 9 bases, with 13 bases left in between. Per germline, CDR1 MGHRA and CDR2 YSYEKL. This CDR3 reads CASSQGTGFGTIYF. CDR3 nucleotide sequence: TGCGCCAGCAGCCAAGGGACGGGGTTTGGCACCATATATTTT.

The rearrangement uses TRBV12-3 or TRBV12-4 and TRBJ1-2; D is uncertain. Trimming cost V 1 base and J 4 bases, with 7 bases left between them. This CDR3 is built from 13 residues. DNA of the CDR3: TGTGCCAGCAGTTTAGATGAAACCTATGGCTACACCTTC. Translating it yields CASSLDETYGYTF.

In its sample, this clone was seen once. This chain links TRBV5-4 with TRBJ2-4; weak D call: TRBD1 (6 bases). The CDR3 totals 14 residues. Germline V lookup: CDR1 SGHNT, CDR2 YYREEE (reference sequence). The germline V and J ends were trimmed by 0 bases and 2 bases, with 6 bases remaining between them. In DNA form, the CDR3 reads TGTGCCAGCAGCTTGGGGGGGCCCAAAAACATTCAGTACTTC. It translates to CASSLGGPKNIQYF.

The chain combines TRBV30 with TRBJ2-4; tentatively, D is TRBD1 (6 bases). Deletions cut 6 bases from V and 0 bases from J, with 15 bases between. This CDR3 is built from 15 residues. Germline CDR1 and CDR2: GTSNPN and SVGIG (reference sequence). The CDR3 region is CACPAGVTAKNIQYF. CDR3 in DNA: TGTGCCTGCCCGGCAGGGGTGACAGCCAAAAACATTCAGTACTTC.

The CDR3 here is CATRTGTEAFF. CDR3 coding DNA: TGTGCCACACGGACAGGGACTGAAGCTTTCTTT. The chain combines TRBV2 with TRBJ1-1, with 8 bases fitting TRBD1. The CDR3 has 11 residues. CDR1 is SNHLY, CDR2 FYNNEI, per germline. V dropped 10 bases and J dropped 5; count of bases not matched to a gene: 3.

The CDR3 bases are TGTGCCAGCAGCTTGGGCTTGGCAGGGGCTAACTATGGCTACACCTTC. Its translation is CASSLGLAGANYGYTF. This chain connects TRBV5-8 to TRBJ1-2, with D perhaps matching TRBD1 (6 bases). There are 16 residues in the CDR3. Trimming shortened V by 0 bases and J by 0 bases, and 12 bases separated the two germline ends. Germline CDR1 and CDR2: SGHTS and YDEGEE. The variable domain in full, with the rest retrieved from reference TRBV5-8 and TRBJ1-2, is EAGVTQSPTHLIKTRGQQATLRCSPISGHTSVYWYQQALGLGLQFLLWYDEGEERNRGNFPPRFSGRQFPNYSSELNVNALELEDSALYLCASSLGLAGANYGYTFGSGTRLTVV.

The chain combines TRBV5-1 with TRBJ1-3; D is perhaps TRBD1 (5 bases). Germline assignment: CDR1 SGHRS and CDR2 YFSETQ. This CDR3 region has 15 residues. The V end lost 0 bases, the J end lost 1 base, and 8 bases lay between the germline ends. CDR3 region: CASSLAQGSGNTIYF. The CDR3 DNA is TGCGCCAGCAGCTTGGCCCAGGGATCTGGAAACACCATATATTTT.

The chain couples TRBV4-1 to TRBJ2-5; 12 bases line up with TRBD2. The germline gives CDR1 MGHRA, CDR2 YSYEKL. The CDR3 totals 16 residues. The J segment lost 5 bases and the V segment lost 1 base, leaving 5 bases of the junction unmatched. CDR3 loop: CASSQVLAGGTETQYF. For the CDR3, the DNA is TGCGCCAGCAGCCAAGTACTAGCGGGGGGTACGGAGACCCAGTACTTC.

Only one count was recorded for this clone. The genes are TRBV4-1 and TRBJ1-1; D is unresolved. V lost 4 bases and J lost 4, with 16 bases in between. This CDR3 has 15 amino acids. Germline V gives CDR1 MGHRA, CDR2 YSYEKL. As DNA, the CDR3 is TGCGCCAGCAGCCCGCCCCGGACCTTACCCACTGAAGCTTTCTTT. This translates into CASSPPRTLPTEAFF.

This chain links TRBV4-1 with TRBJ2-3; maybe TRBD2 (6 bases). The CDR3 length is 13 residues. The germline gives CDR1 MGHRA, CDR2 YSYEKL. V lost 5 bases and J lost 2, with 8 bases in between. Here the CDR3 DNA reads TGCGCCAGCAGCGGGGGGTCCACAGATACGCAGTATTTT. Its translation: CASSGGSTDTQYF.

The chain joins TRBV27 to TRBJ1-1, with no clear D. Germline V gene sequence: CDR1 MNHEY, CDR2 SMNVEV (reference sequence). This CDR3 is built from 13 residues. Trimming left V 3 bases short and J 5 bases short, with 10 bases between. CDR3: CASSFASKTEAFF. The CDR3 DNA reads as TGTGCCAGCAGTTTCGCGTCCAAAACTGAAGCTTTCTTT.

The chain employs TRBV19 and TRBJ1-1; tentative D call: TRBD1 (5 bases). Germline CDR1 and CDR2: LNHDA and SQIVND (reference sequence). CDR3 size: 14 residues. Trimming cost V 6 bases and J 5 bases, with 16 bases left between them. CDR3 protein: CASRPGGPRTEAFF. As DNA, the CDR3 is TGTGCCAGTAGACCCGGGGGTCCGAGAACTGAAGCTTTCTTT.

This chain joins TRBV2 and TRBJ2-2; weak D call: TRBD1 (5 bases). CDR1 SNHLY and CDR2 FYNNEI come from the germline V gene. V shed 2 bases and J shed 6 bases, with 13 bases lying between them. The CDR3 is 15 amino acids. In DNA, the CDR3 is TGTGCCAGCAGTGAAAGGACAAGTAACCCCGGGGAGCTGTTTTTT. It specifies CASSERTSNPGELFF.

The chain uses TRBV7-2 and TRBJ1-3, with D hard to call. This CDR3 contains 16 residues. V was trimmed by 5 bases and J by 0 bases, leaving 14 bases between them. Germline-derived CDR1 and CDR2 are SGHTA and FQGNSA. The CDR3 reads CASSPSGVSSGNTIYF. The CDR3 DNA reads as TGTGCCAGCAGCCCATCCGGGGTAAGCTCTGGAAACACCATATATTTT.

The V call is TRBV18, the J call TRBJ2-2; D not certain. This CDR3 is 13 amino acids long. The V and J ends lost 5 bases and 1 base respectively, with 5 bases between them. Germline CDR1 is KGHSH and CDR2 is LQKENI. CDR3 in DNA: TGTGCCAGCTCAGATGAGAACACCGGGGAGCTGTTTTTT. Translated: CASSDENTGELFF.

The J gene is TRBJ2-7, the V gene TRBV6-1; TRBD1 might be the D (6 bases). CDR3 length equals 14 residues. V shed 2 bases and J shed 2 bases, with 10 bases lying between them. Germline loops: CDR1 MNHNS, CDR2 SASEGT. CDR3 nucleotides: TGTGCCAGCAGTGAATTGCGGACAGCCTACGAGCAGTACTTC. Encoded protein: CASSELRTAYEQYF.

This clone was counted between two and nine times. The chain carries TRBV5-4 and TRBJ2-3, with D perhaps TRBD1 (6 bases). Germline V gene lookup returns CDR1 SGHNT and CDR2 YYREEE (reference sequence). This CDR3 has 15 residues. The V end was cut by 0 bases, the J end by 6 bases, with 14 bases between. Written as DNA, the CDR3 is TGTGCCAGCAGCTTGGGGGGGCCCCAAAAGGATACGCAGTATTTT. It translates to CASSLGGPQKDTQYF. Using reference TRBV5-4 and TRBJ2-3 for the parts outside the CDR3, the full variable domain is ETGVTQSPTHLIKTRGQQVTLRCSSQSGHNTVSWYQQALGQGPQFIFQYYREEENGRGNFPPRFSGLQFPNYSSELNVNALELDDSALYLCASSLGGPQKDTQYFGPGTRLTVL.

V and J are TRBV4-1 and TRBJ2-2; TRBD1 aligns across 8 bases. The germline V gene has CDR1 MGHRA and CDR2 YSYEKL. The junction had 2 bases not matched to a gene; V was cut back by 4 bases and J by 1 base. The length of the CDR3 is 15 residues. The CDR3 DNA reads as TGCGCCAGCAGCCCAGGACAGGGGAACACCGGGGAGCTGTTTTTT. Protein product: CASSPGQGNTGELFF.

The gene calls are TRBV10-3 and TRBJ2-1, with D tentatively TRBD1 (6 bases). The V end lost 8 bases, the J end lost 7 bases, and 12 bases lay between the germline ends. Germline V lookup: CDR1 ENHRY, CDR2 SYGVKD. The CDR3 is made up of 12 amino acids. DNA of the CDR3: TGTGCCATCGGTTGGGGGCCTAATGAGCAGTTCTTC. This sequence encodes CAIGWGPNEQFF.

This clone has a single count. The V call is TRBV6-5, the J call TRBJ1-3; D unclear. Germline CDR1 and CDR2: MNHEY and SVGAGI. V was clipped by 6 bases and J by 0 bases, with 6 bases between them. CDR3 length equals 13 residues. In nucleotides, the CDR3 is TGTGCCAGCAGGCGCATCTCTGGAAACACCATATATTTT. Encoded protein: CASRRISGNTIYF.

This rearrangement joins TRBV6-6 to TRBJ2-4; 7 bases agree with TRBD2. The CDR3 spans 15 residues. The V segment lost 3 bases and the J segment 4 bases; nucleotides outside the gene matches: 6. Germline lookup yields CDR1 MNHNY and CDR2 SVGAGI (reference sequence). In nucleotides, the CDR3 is TGTGCCAGCAGTTATTCCGGACTAGATAAAAACATTCAGTACTTC. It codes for CASSYSGLDKNIQYF.